Each of the 17 T cell receptor beta chains below was sequenced from the same sample in a study of beta chain features in type 1 diabetes. The entirety of the isolated RNA underwent reverse transcription, so expressed TCRB transcripts were sequenced. Assay used: immunoSEQ multiplex PCR; TCRdb lists only in-frame clones, some missing. In the table there are 300,000 to 350,000 clones, 8% of which are singletons. The material sequenced was central memory CD4+ T cells from blood. Source of these receptors: a woman in her late teens or twenties in good health.

A few counts support this clone. The chain has TRBV15 and TRBJ2-5; D is perhaps TRBD1 or TRBD2 (7 bases each). V was cut by 2 bases and J by 4 bases, with 17 bases left in between. CDR3 length: 16 amino acids. CDR1 and CDR2 (germline): LNHNV, YYDKDF (reference sequence). CDR3 bases: TGTGCCACCAGCAGACCTGACAGGGCGGGGGCAGAGACCCAGTACTTC. This encodes CATSRPDRAGAETQYF.

The genes are TRBV7-9 and TRBJ1-1; D is uncertain. The CDR3 sequence is 14 residues long. The germline CDR1 and CDR2 sequences are SEHNR and FQNEAQ (reference sequence). V was clipped by 4 bases and J by 4 bases, with 13 bases between them. The CDR3 bases are TGTGCCAGCAGCTCCAATGCGGGAGGCACTGAAGCTTTCTTT. It codes for CASSSNAGGTEAFF.

The rearrangement joins TRBV6-5 to TRBJ1-2; 8 nucleotides agree with TRBD1. The CDR3 has 15 amino acids. Germline V gene data show CDR1 as MNHEY and CDR2 as SVGAGI. V gave up 7 bases and J gave up 4 bases; unmatched junction bases: 11. CDR3 bases: TGTGCCAGCAAGCGGACAGGGCCAGTCGGCTATGGCTACACCTTC. Amino acid sequence: CASKRTGPVGYGYTF.

The chain uses TRBV10-3 and TRBJ2-1; 11 bases agree with TRBD1. The CDR3 is 17 residues long. After removal of 6 bases from V and 5 bases from J, the junction contained 12 bases not matched to a gene. CDR1 is ENHRY, CDR2 SYGVKD, per germline. CDR3 in amino acids: CAISWKSGTGGNNEQFF. CDR3 DNA sequence: TGTGCCATCAGCTGGAAATCCGGGACAGGGGGGAACAATGAGCAGTTCTTC.

This clone was recorded at least ten times. In DNA form, the CDR3 reads TGTGCCAGCAGCCAAGTAGAAGGGACCGTGAACTATGGCTACACCTTC. Its translation is CASSQVEGTVNYGYTF. The chain employs TRBV14 and TRBJ1-2, with D maybe TRBD1 (5 bases). The germline gives CDR1 SGHDN, CDR2 FVKESK. Trimming pared 1 base from V and 2 bases from J, leaving 14 bases between. This CDR3 has 16 amino acids.

The chain uses TRBV15 and TRBJ2-2; D unclear. V lost 5 bases and J lost 1, with 5 bases in between. The CDR3 consists of 13 residues. Per the germline V gene, CDR1 is LNHNV and CDR2 is YYDKDF (reference sequence). The CDR3 protein is CATSGVNTGELFF. The CDR3 DNA sequence: TGTGCCACCAGCGGGGTGAACACCGGGGAGCTGTTTTTT.

The table lists this clone with a count of one. CDR3: CASRAEVRGTQYF. The CDR3 DNA reads TGTGCCAGTAGAGCAGAGGTGCGAGGGACCCAGTACTTC. The V and J genes are TRBV19 and TRBJ2-5; D is uncertain. Trimming removed 6 bases at V and 7 bases at J, with 15 bases between. This CDR3 has 13 amino acids. Looked up from germline, CDR1 is LNHDA and CDR2 is SQIVND (reference sequence).

This clone was picked up a small number of times. The V call is TRBV29-1, the J call TRBJ2-3; possibly TRBD2 for D (6 bases). Germline V gene lookup returns CDR1 SQVTM and CDR2 ANQGSEA. The CDR3 is 16 residues long. The V and J ends lost 1 base and 0 bases respectively, with 14 bases between them. The CDR3 region has the DNA TGCAGCGTTGAAGGGTCACCGGGACTTAGCACAGATACGCAGTATTTT. Translating gives CSVEGSPGLSTDTQYF.

This rearrangement joins TRBV19 to TRBJ1-5; D is uncertain. V lost 3 bases, J lost 0 bases, and 12 bases lay in between. This CDR3 is 16 amino acids long. Germline V lookup: CDR1 LNHDA, CDR2 SQIVND (reference sequence). CDR3 in DNA: TGTGCCAGTAGTATTTACGCCGGGAATAGCAATCAGCCCCAGCATTTT. Amino acid sequence: CASSIYAGNSNQPQHF. The variable domain in full, completed from reference TRBV19 and TRBJ1-5, reads DGGITQSPKYLFRKEGQNVTLSCEQNLNHDAMYWYRQDPGQGLRLIYYSQIVNDFQKGDIAEGYSVSREKKESFPLTVTSAQKNPTAFYLCASSIYAGNSNQPQHFGDGTRLSIL.

This clone was counted between two and nine times. The rearrangement links TRBV7-6 to TRBJ2-5; D not resolved. Germline loops: CDR1 SGHVS, CDR2 FNYEAQ. V lost 5 bases and J lost 5, with 9 bases in between. This CDR3 contains 12 residues. For the CDR3, the DNA is TGTGCCAGCAGCGATCCCGGGGAGACCCAGTACTTC. Amino acid sequence: CASSDPGETQYF.

CDR3 sequence reads: CASRGGWSSYEQYF. The CDR3 coding sequence is TGTGCCAGCAGGGGAGGGTGGAGCTCCTACGAGCAGTACTTC. This chain uses TRBV6-5 with TRBJ2-7; 7 bases are shared with TRBD2. In germline, CDR1 is MNHEY, CDR2 SVGAGI. This CDR3 has 14 residues. V shed 6 bases and J 0 bases; nucleotides not matched to a gene: 5.

The chain carries TRBV27 and TRBJ2-3; 8 bases are shared with TRBD2. V trimming: 6 bases; J trimming: 1 base; junction bases outside the gene matches: 0. Germline CDR1 and CDR2: MNHEY and SMNVEV (reference sequence). The CDR3 extends over 13 amino acids. The CDR3 sequence is CASSGGGTDTQYF. CDR3 coding DNA: TGTGCCAGCAGCGGGGGGGGCACAGATACGCAGTATTTT.

This clone occurred a few times. The chain combines TRBV7-6 with TRBJ1-5, with D possibly TRBD1 on 6 matching bases. CDR3 size: 20 residues. Germline CDR1 reads SGHVS; CDR2 reads FNYEAQ. Trimming removed 5 bases from V and 2 bases from J, with 28 bases in between. The CDR3 region is CASSPYSATGGSGGNQPQHF. Written as DNA, the CDR3 is TGTGCCAGCAGCCCGTACTCCGCGACAGGAGGGTCTGGCGGCAATCAGCCCCAGCATTTT.

In its sample, this clone was seen a few times. The rearrangement uses TRBV7-2 and TRBJ2-3, with D possibly matching TRBD2 (6 bases). Germline CDR1 reads SGHTA; CDR2 reads FQGNSA. CDR3 length: 16 residues. Trimming removed 0 bases at V and 1 base at J, with 11 bases between. CDR3 in amino acids: CASSLAGGFGTDTQYF. CDR3 nucleotides: TGTGCCAGCAGCTTAGCGGGAGGTTTCGGCACAGATACGCAGTATTTT.

This clone has only a few counts. The gene calls are TRBV7-3 and TRBJ1-5; a possible D gene is TRBD1 (5 bases). This CDR3 spans 15 amino acids. Germline V lookup: CDR1 SGHTA, CDR2 FQGTGA. V gave up 6 bases and J gave up 5 bases, with 17 bases separating them. The CDR3, as DNA: TGTGCCAGCAGTCCCGCGGGGGGTGGATATCAGCCCCAGCATTTT. This encodes CASSPAGGGYQPQHF.

The V gene is TRBV7-2, the J gene TRBJ2-1; tentatively, D is TRBD2 (6 bases). With 1 base removed from V and 8 bases from J, the gap between germline ends came to 18 bases. Germline CDR1 SGHTA, CDR2 FQGNSA. The CDR3 is 16 amino acids. DNA of the CDR3: TGTGCCAGCAGCTTAGTTCAGGGCGGAGGGAGGCATGAGCAGTTCTTC. Its translation is CASSLVQGGGRHEQFF.

This chain connects TRBV27 to TRBJ1-5; D unresolved. Trimming cost V 5 bases and J 5 bases, with 10 bases left between them. Germline assignment: CDR1 MNHEY and CDR2 SMNVEV (reference sequence). The CDR3 consists of 13 residues. As DNA, the CDR3 is TGTGCCAGCAGTCCCCGAGACCATCAGCCCCAGCATTTT. Its translation: CASSPRDHQPQHF.